A selection of T cell receptor beta chains follows, all from one sample in a study of OX40 agonist ivuxolimab in advanced cancers. Clones were sequenced by immunoSEQ multiplex PCR, and TCRdb holds only the in-frame ones, with some missing. The sample contains almost 85,000 clones, 86% of which appear only once. The sequencing used CD4+ or CD8+ T cells sorted from blood, collected in a trial of the OX40 agonist ivuxolimab. All receptors come from an adult with an advanced solid tumor such as melanoma, head and neck, liver or kidney cancer. Each CDR3 is given with its conserved first and last residue. Fields, in order: V gene, J gene, CDR3 length, D gene, clone size, CDR3 DNA, CDR3 protein. D genes are given only for firm matches. Only some rows state a clone size, as once, few, many or a class for expanded clones.

TRBV18	TRBJ2-1	12	.	.	TGTGCCAGCTCACCCTCCTACAATGAGCAGTTCTTC	CASSPSYNEQFF
TRBV7-6	TRBJ2-3	17	.	.	TGTGCCAGCAGCCCCCTAGTTGGGGGCGGGAGCACAGATACGCAGTATTTT	CASSPLVGGGSTDTQYF
TRBV7-9	TRBJ2-1	16	TRBD2	once	TGTGCCAGCAGCTTAACGGGGGGAGGACTAGCGGCTGAGCAGTTCTTC	CASSLTGGGLAAEQFF
TRBV19	TRBJ1-2	14	TRBD1	.	TGTGCCAGTAGGGCCCAGACAGGGAATTATGGCTACACCTTC	CASRAQTGNYGYTF
TRBV9	TRBJ1-1	15	.	.	TGTGCCAGCAGCGTAGTAGTCAGGCTGAACACTGAAGCTTTCTTT	CASSVVVRLNTEAFF
TRBV2	TRBJ1-1	11	.	.	TGTGCCAGCAGTGTGAAGACTGAAGCTTTCTTT	CASSVKTEAFF
TRBV6-5	TRBJ2-1	14	.	once	TGTGCCAGCAGTTACCCTGACAGTTTCGGTGAGCAGTTCTTC	CASSYPDSFGEQFF
TRBV6-1	TRBJ2-5	13	TRBD2	once	TGTGCCAGCAGTGGGGGAGGGCGGGAGACCCAGTACTTC	CASSGGGRETQYF
TRBV4-1	TRBJ2-3	20	TRBD2	.	TGCGCCAGCAGCCAAGATGAGTCGGCGGGAGGAAGGCGGGGGGGAGATACGCAGTATTTT	CASSQDESAGGRRGGDTQYF
TRBV6-5	TRBJ2-2	13	.	once	TGTGCCAGCAGTGGAATAGCGTCCGGGGAGCTGTTTTTT	CASSGIASGELFF
TRBV10-3	TRBJ1-5	13	.	few	TGTGCCATCAGTAGGGACACTAATCAGCCCCAGCATTTT	CAISRDTNQPQHF
TRBV30	TRBJ2-7	14	.	.	TGTGCCTGGAGACCCGGGACATCGGCCGGCGAGCAGTACTTC	CAWRPGTSAGEQYF
TRBV5-6	TRBJ2-4	16	.	.	TGTGCCAGCAGCTTCGGGGGGCCGCTAGCCAAAAACATTCAGTACTTC	CASSFGGPLAKNIQYF
TRBV30	TRBJ2-7	14	TRBD2	.	TGTGCCTGGAGTTGGGCGGGAGGGTCCTACGAGCAGTACTTC	CAWSWAGGSYEQYF
TRBV7-9	TRBJ2-5	15	.	.	TGTGCCAGCAGCTTAGCAGGGGGAGGGCGAGAGACCCAGTACTTC	CASSLAGGGRETQYF
TRBV7-2	TRBJ2-5	15	TRBD2	once	TGTGCCAGCGGCCTCACGGGACTAGCGCACGAGACCCAGTACTTC	CASGLTGLAHETQYF
TRBV11-2	TRBJ1-5	13	.	.	TGTGCCAGCAGCCTTCAAGGCAATCAGCCCCAGCATTTT	CASSLQGNQPQHF
TRBV7-9	TRBJ1-5	15	.	.	TGTGCCAGCAGCAGGACGGGCAATAGCAATCAGCCCCAGCATTTT	CASSRTGNSNQPQHF
TRBV7-2	TRBJ1-3	13	TRBD1	.	TGTGCCAGCAGGATGACAGGGAAGAACACCATATATTTT	CASRMTGKNTIYF
TRBV6-4	TRBJ1-4	16	TRBD1	.	TGTGCCAGCAGTGACTCGGAAGGGGGCGCGGGGGAAAAACTGTTTTTT	CASSDSEGGAGEKLFF
TRBV19	TRBJ1-2	14	TRBD1	.	TGTGCCACTCACAACAGGGGGAGTAACTATGGCTACACCTTC	CATHNRGSNYGYTF
TRBV30	TRBJ1-2	14	.	.	TGTGCCTGGAGCAAGACGGCGACTGTGGATGGCTACACCTTC	CAWSKTATVDGYTF
TRBV6-6	TRBJ1-1	12	.	once	TGTGCCAGCAGTTACGGGGGTACTGAAGCTTTCTTT	CASSYGGTEAFF
TRBV4-3	TRBJ2-1	15	.	.	TGCGCCAGCAGTCTGGACTTTGGTCTTCGCAATGAGCAGTTCTTC	CASSLDFGLRNEQFF
TRBV20-1	TRBJ2-3	11	.	.	TGCAGTGCTGGGACCTCAGATACGCAGTATTTT	CSAGTSDTQYF
TRBV13	TRBJ1-1	12	.	.	TGTGCCAGCAGCTTGAAACTCACTGAAGCTTTCTTT	CASSLKLTEAFF
TRBV5-4	TRBJ2-2	17	.	few	TGTGCCAGCAGCTCGACTACTAGGGCTACGGACACCGGGGAGCTGTTTTTT	CASSSTTRATDTGELFF
TRBV6-6	TRBJ1-5	13	.	.	TGTGCCAGCAGTTACCAAGGACCCCAGCCCCAGCATTTT	CASSYQGPQPQHF
TRBV18	TRBJ1-5	14	TRBD1	.	TGTGCCAGCTCACAACAGGGGGGCAATCAGCCCCAGCATTTT	CASSQQGGNQPQHF
TRBV10-2	TRBJ1-6	13	.	.	TGCGCCAGCAGGGACAGCCAGAATTCACCCCTCCACTTT	CASRDSQNSPLHF
TRBV5-6	TRBJ1-6	16	.	.	TGTGCCAGCAGCTTGAGACGGAACTCCTATAATTCACCCCTCCACTTT	CASSLRRNSYNSPLHF
TRBV6-6	TRBJ2-7	14	.	.	TGTGCCAGCATCGACGGGACTGAAGACTACGAGCAGTACTTC	CASIDGTEDYEQYF
TRBV6-6	TRBJ1-3	15	TRBD1	.	TGTGCCAGCAGTTCATCGACAGGGGGAGGAAACACCATATATTTT	CASSSSTGGGNTIYF
TRBV6-5	TRBJ2-1	16	.	.	TGTGCCAGCAGTTTCAGGGGCCCGAGCTCCTACAATGAGCAGTTCTTC	CASSFRGPSSYNEQFF
TRBV6-5	TRBJ1-2	13	.	.	TGTGCCAGCAGTTACAGGGAAAACTATGGCTACACCTTC	CASSYRENYGYTF
TRBV11-2	TRBJ1-1	16	TRBD1	.	TGTGCCAGCAGCTCCCCGGACAGGGGTTTGGACACTGAAGCTTTCTTT	CASSSPDRGLDTEAFF
TRBV2	TRBJ2-1	12	.	once	TGTGCCACCGGACTGGCCTACAATGAGCAGTTCTTC	CATGLAYNEQFF
TRBV5-8	TRBJ1-3	17	.	.	TGTGCCAGCAGCTTGATGGTGGGGGCAGCCCCTGGAAACACCATATATTTT	CASSLMVGAAPGNTIYF
TRBV27	TRBJ2-6	18	.	.	TGTGCCAGCAGTCCCAGCCCCTTACAGGTTTCTGGGGCCAACGTCCTGACTTTC	CASSPSPLQVSGANVLTF
TRBV4-3	TRBJ1-1	14	.	.	TGCGCCAGCAGCCAGGACAGAATCAGCACTGAAGCTTTCTTT	CASSQDRISTEAFF
TRBV4-2	TRBJ2-2	15	TRBD2	.	TGTGCCACTAGGACTAGCGGGAGGAACACCGGGGAGCTGTTTTTT	CATRTSGRNTGELFF
TRBV5-1	TRBJ2-7	14	.	.	TGCGCCAGCAGCTTGTCAGGACTCAATTACGAGCAGTACTTC	CASSLSGLNYEQYF
TRBV5-4	TRBJ1-1	15	TRBD1	once	TGTGCCAGCAGCCCCCGAGGGACAGGGGGCACTGAAGCTTTCTTT	CASSPRGTGGTEAFF
TRBV7-2	TRBJ2-3	14	TRBD2	.	TGTGCCAGCAGCTTAGGCGGGAGTTCAGATACGCAGTATTTT	CASSLGGSSDTQYF
TRBV18	TRBJ1-3	16	.	.	TGTGCCAGCTCACCGGGACAACGAGGCTCTGGAAACACCATATATTTT	CASSPGQRGSGNTIYF
TRBV19	TRBJ2-3	15	TRBD1	.	TGTGCCAGCCGCCGGACAGGGGGGGTCACAGATACGCAGTATTTT	CASRRTGGVTDTQYF
TRBV2	TRBJ2-5	12	.	.	TGTGCCAGCAGTTCTCAACAAGAGACCCAGTACTTC	CASSSQQETQYF
TRBV6-5	TRBJ1-2	12	.	.	TGTGCCAGCAGTTACCCTACCGGTGGCTACACCTTC	CASSYPTGGYTF
TRBV7-2	TRBJ2-1	15	.	once	TGTGCCAGCAGCCGGGACTCCTCCTCCTACAATGAGCAGTTCTTC	CASSRDSSSYNEQFF
TRBV11-2	TRBJ2-3	15	.	.	TGTGCCAGCAGCTCCCCTCCCAAGATGTCAGATACGCAGTATTTT	CASSSPPKMSDTQYF
TRBV7-6	TRBJ1-4	11	.	.	TGTGCCAGCAGCCCTAATGAAAAACTGTTTTTT	CASSPNEKLFF
TRBV9	TRBJ1-2	13	.	.	TGTGCCAGCAGTAACCCGGGACACTATGGCTACACCTTC	CASSNPGHYGYTF
TRBV4-3	TRBJ2-1	17	.	.	TGCGCCAGCAGCCCAGGGCTAGGAATTCTAACCTACAATGAGCAGTTCTTC	CASSPGLGILTYNEQFF